The sequence of this TCR beta chain was determined in a study of CD8+ T cells in alopecia areata. Study-level background: At a dose of 5 to 10 mg twice daily, oral tofacitinib was given to treated patients. A 6-month off-drug phase came after tofacitinib, which had lasted 6 to 18 months.

A note on this clone: Its antigen remains unidentified.

Both peripheral blood and punch biopsies of lesional scalp skin were obtained from patients who had alopecia areata. CDR3 length equals 15 residues. Germline assignment: CDR1 GTSNPN and CDR2 SVGIG (reference sequence). Trimming stripped 3 bases from V and 2 bases from J, with 17 bases between. As the sequencing template, cDNA was produced by extracting RNA and reverse transcribing it. The data were produced by immunoSEQ multiplex PCR, yet TCRdb's version contains in-frame clones alone and is incomplete. This table has almost 250,000 clones, 67% appearing once. Study observations and caveats: An increase in clonality over normal scalp was evident in lesional scalp, especially alopecia totalis/universalis.

The sequence was obtained from a human donor with alopecia areata. The sample in question was CD4+ T cells sorted from blood, obtained at week 0. The V and J genes are TRBV30 and TRBJ2-7, with a weak D call TRBD2 (6 bases). The CDR3, as DNA: TGTGCCTGGAGCCGTGAGGGACTGCGCCCCTACGAGCAGTACTTC. Its translation: CAWSREGLRPYEQYF.